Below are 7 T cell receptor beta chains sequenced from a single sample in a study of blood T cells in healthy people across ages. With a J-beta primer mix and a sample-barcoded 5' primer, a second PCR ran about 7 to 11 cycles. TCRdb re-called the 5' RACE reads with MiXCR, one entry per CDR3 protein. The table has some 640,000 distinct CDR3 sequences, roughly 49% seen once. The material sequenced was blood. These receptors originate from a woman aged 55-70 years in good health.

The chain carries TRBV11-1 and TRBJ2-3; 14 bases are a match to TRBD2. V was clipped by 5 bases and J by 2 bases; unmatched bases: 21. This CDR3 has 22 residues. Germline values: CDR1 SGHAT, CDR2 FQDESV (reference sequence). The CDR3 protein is CASSPGTSGSISSSPPTDTQYF. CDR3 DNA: TGTGCCAGCAGCCCGGGGACTAGCGGGAGTATTTCTTCATCCCCCCCCACAGATACGCAGTATTTT.

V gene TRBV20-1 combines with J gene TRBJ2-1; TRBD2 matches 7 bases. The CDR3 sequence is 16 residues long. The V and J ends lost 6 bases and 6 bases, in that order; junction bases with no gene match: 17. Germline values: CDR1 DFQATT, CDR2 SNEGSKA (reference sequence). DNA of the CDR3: TGCAGTGCACAACCTCTGGGAGGGGAGGGCCCCAATGAGCAGTTCTTC. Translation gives CSAQPLGGEGPNEQFF.

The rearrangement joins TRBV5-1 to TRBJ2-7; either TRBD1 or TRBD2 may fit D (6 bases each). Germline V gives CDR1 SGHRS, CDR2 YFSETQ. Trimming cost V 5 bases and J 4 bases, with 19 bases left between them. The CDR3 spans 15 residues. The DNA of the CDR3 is TGCGCCAGCAGGGTGACAGGAGGGATACTTTACGAGCAGTACTTC. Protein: CASRVTGGILYEQYF.

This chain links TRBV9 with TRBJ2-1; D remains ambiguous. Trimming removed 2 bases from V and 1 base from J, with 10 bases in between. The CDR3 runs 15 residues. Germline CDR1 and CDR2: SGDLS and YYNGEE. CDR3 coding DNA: TGTGCCAGCAGCGTCTCGGCGGATTCCTACAATGAGCAGTTCTTC. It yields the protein CASSVSADSYNEQFF. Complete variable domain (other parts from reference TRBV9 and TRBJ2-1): DSGVTQTPKHLITATGQRVTLRCSPRSGDLSVYWYQQSLDQGLQFLIQYYNGEERAKGNILERFSAQQFPDLHSELNLSSLELGDSALYFCASSVSADSYNEQFFGPGTRLTVL.

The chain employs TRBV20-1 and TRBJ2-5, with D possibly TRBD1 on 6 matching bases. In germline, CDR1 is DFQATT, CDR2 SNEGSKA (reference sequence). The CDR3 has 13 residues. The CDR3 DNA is TGCAGCCCTATGGGACATCTACAAGAGACCCAGTACTTC. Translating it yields CSPMGHLQETQYF.

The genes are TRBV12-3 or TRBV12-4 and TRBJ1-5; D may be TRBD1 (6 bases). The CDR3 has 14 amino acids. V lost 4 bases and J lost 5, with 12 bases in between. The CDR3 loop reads CASSSDRTYQPQHF. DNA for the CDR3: TGTGCCAGCAGTTCCGACAGGACCTATCAGCCCCAGCATTTT.

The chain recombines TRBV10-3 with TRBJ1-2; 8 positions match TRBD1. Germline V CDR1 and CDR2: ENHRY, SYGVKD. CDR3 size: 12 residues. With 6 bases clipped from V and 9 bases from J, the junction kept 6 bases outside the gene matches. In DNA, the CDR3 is TGTGCCATCAGGGCGGACAGGGACAGCTACACCTTC. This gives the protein CAIRADRDSYTF.